The sequence of this T cell receptor beta chain was determined in a study of blood T cell repertoires in COVID-19. Study background: The study drew acute and convalescent COVID-19 samples from the United States, Italy and Spain. PBMCs, B-cell-depleted T cells, or T cells provided the cDNA or gDNA that made up the material.

The CDR3 runs to 13 residues. Looked up from germline, CDR1 is LNHDA and CDR2 is SQIVND (reference sequence). V was shortened by 5 bases and J by 7 bases, with 12 bases between the two germline ends. Original processing methods: Estimates of nucleated cell counts were drawn from the amplification of reference gene primers. Sequencing used immunoSEQ multiplex PCR; TCRdb keeps in-frame clones, though not all of them. That table gives V, J and clone size, and the DNA gave D and trimming. Of 25,000 to 30,000 clones listed, roughly three quarters are singletons. The chain couples TRBV19 to TRBJ2-4; no clear D. The sample was peripheral blood. This clonotype originated in a man between 65 and 80 years old with acute or convalescent COVID-19. CDR3 amino acids: CASSLRGWNIQYF. CDR3 DNA: TGTGCCAGTAGTCTGAGAGGTTGGAACATTCAGTACTTC.